Listed below are T cell receptor beta chains from one sample, sequenced in a study of blood T cell repertoires in COVID-19. The method was immunoSEQ multiplex PCR; TCRdb's version includes in-frame clones alone and lacks a portion of them. The profile shows a few hundred thousand clones, 75% to 90% of them singletons. Material: PBMCs or T cells enriched from blood (not recorded which). The receptors derive from a woman in her 30s who had recovered from COVID-19. Both conserved end residues are part of each CDR3. The D gene is left open where the match is weak. Size tells how often a clone was seen (once, few, many) or the class of an expanded clone, and some rows leave it out.

CDR3nt: TGTGCCAGCAGCGCCGACAGGGGACTGAACACTGAAGCTTTCTTT
CDR3aa: CASSADRGLNTEAFF
v_gene: TRBV28
d_gene: TRBD1
j_gene: TRBJ1-1
abundance: .

CDR3nt: TGTGCCAGCAGTTTCCCTGGACAGAAAGTTTTTAATTCACCCCTCCACTTT
CDR3aa: CASSFPGQKVFNSPLHF
v_gene: TRBV28
d_gene: .
j_gene: TRBJ1-6
abundance: .

CDR3nt: TGTGCCAGCAGCTTCGAGGGGGCCCGAGGCTACACCTTC
CDR3aa: CASSFEGARGYTF
v_gene: TRBV7-2
d_gene: TRBD1
j_gene: TRBJ1-2
abundance: .

CDR3nt: TGTGCCTGGGCCCCTTCATCTAGGCCCGAGCAGTACTTC
CDR3aa: CAWAPSSRPEQYF
v_gene: TRBV30
d_gene: .
j_gene: TRBJ2-7
abundance: .

CDR3nt: TGTGCCAGCAGCGGAACAGGCTACAATGAGCAGTTCTTC
CDR3aa: CASSGTGYNEQFF
v_gene: TRBV9
d_gene: .
j_gene: TRBJ2-1
abundance: .

CDR3nt: TGTGCCAGCAGTATCCCAGGGACAGGGGTTCTCGGGACCCAGTACTTC
CDR3aa: CASSIPGTGVLGTQYF
v_gene: TRBV28
d_gene: TRBD1
j_gene: TRBJ2-5
abundance: once

CDR3nt: TGCGCCAGCAGCCAAGATACAGGGGTGAGAAACACCATATATTTT
CDR3aa: CASSQDTGVRNTIYF
v_gene: TRBV4-1
d_gene: TRBD1
j_gene: TRBJ1-3
abundance: .

CDR3nt: TGTGCCAGCAGTTCCGGACTAGCGGTTTACTACGAGCAGTACTTC
CDR3aa: CASSSGLAVYYEQYF
v_gene: TRBV28
d_gene: TRBD2
j_gene: TRBJ2-7
abundance: .

CDR3nt: TGTGCCAGCAGCACCCACGACAGGGCGGTTACTGAAGCTTTCTTT
CDR3aa: CASSTHDRAVTEAFF
v_gene: TRBV13
d_gene: TRBD1
j_gene: TRBJ1-1
abundance: few

CDR3nt: TGTGCCAGCAGCACCCGACTAGCGGGAGTCATCAGTGAGCAGTTCTTC
CDR3aa: CASSTRLAGVISEQFF
v_gene: TRBV7-2
d_gene: TRBD2
j_gene: TRBJ2-1
abundance: .

CDR3nt: TGTGCCAGCAGCCAAGATGCGCCAGACAATGGCTACACCTTC
CDR3aa: CASSQDAPDNGYTF
v_gene: TRBV4-2
d_gene: .
j_gene: TRBJ1-2
abundance: .

CDR3nt: TGTGCCAGCAGCTTTTGGGGACTAGCGGGAGGCACCTACGAGCAGTACTTC
CDR3aa: CASSFWGLAGGTYEQYF
v_gene: TRBV5-6
d_gene: TRBD2
j_gene: TRBJ2-7
abundance: .

CDR3nt: TGTGCCAGCAGCCCTGGACACAGCGTTGTACTTGAAGCTTTCTTT
CDR3aa: CASSPGHSVVLEAFF
v_gene: TRBV7-9
d_gene: .
j_gene: TRBJ1-1
abundance: once

CDR3nt: TGTGCCGGGGGAGGGACGTATCCTAACCCTGAACAAGAGACCCAGTACTTC
CDR3aa: CAGGGTYPNPEQETQYF
v_gene: TRBV2
d_gene: TRBD2
j_gene: TRBJ2-5
abundance: .

CDR3nt: TGTGCCAGTAGTCGGGACATGAATGAAAAACTGTTTTTT
CDR3aa: CASSRDMNEKLFF
v_gene: TRBV19
d_gene: .
j_gene: TRBJ1-4
abundance: .

CDR3nt: TGTGCCAGCAGCATAAGGACAGGGAGCACAGATACGCAGTATTTT
CDR3aa: CASSIRTGSTDTQYF
v_gene: TRBV7-9
d_gene: TRBD1
j_gene: TRBJ2-3
abundance: once

CDR3nt: TGTGCCAGCAGTAAAATAGGAGCTTGGGAAGTGGGGGGTAACACTGAAGCTTTCTTT
CDR3aa: CASSKIGAWEVGGNTEAFF
v_gene: TRBV28
d_gene: .
j_gene: TRBJ1-1
abundance: .

CDR3nt: TGTGCCAGCAGCCAAGAGGGTAGCGGGAGTTTCTACGAGCAGTACTTC
CDR3aa: CASSQEGSGSFYEQYF
v_gene: TRBV3-1/TRBV3-2
d_gene: TRBD2
j_gene: TRBJ2-7
abundance: .

CDR3nt: TGCGCCAGCAGCCAAGATACAATAACAGCAACTAACTATGGCTACACCTTC
CDR3aa: CASSQDTITATNYGYTF
v_gene: TRBV4-3
d_gene: .
j_gene: TRBJ1-2
abundance: .

CDR3nt: TGTGCCAGTAGTACGGACTTCAACGTGGGCTATGGCTACACCTTC
CDR3aa: CASSTDFNVGYGYTF
v_gene: TRBV19
d_gene: .
j_gene: TRBJ1-2
abundance: few

CDR3nt: TGTGCCAGCAGCCTACCAGGGGTTCGGAGCAATCAGCCCCAGCATTTT
CDR3aa: CASSLPGVRSNQPQHF
v_gene: TRBV5-8
d_gene: .
j_gene: TRBJ1-5
abundance: .

CDR3nt: TGTGCCACCCGTGGGGCGGAACGATCTTCACCCCTCCACTTT
CDR3aa: CATRGAERSSPLHF
v_gene: TRBV6-5
d_gene: .
j_gene: TRBJ1-6
abundance: .

CDR3nt: TGTGCCAGCGGACAGGGCTATGGCTACACCTTC
CDR3aa: CASGQGYGYTF
v_gene: TRBV25-1
d_gene: TRBD1
j_gene: TRBJ1-2
abundance: .

CDR3nt: TGTGCCAGTATCGGCGGGATGAGCTCCTACAATGAGCAGTTCTTC
CDR3aa: CASIGGMSSYNEQFF
v_gene: TRBV19
d_gene: .
j_gene: TRBJ2-1
abundance: .

CDR3nt: TGTGCCAGCAGCTTTGCAGATTACCAAGAGACCCAGTACTTC
CDR3aa: CASSFADYQETQYF
v_gene: TRBV6-5
d_gene: .
j_gene: TRBJ2-5
abundance: .

CDR3nt: TGTGCCAGCTCACCTAGACAGGGGGATGACGAGCAGTACTTC
CDR3aa: CASSPRQGDDEQYF
v_gene: TRBV18
d_gene: TRBD1
j_gene: TRBJ2-7
abundance: .

CDR3nt: TGTGCCAGCAGCAAAAATCCTAGCGAGATCTACAATGAGCAGTTCTTC
CDR3aa: CASSKNPSEIYNEQFF
v_gene: TRBV21-1
d_gene: .
j_gene: TRBJ2-1
abundance: .

CDR3nt: TGTGCCAGCAGTTTCGCTAGCGGGAGTCACTACGAGCAGTACTTC
CDR3aa: CASSFASGSHYEQYF
v_gene: TRBV28
d_gene: TRBD2
j_gene: TRBJ2-7
abundance: .

CDR3nt: TGTGCCAGCAGCTTAGTGCTAGCGGGGGGCACAGATACGCAGTATTTT
CDR3aa: CASSLVLAGGTDTQYF
v_gene: TRBV7-2
d_gene: TRBD2
j_gene: TRBJ2-3
abundance: .

CDR3nt: TGTGCCAGCAGCCCCCGCAGGGGGCGCGTTGGCTACACCTTC
CDR3aa: CASSPRRGRVGYTF
v_gene: TRBV7-2
d_gene: TRBD1
j_gene: TRBJ1-2
abundance: few

CDR3nt: TGTGCCAGCAGCAAACCCCCTAAGGGGGAGCAGTACTTC
CDR3aa: CASSKPPKGEQYF
v_gene: TRBV21-1
d_gene: .
j_gene: TRBJ2-7
abundance: once

CDR3nt: TGCGCCAGCAGCTTGAGGGAGGGTTGGACCCCGTACGAGCAGTACTTC
CDR3aa: CASSLREGWTPYEQYF
v_gene: TRBV5-1
d_gene: TRBD2
j_gene: TRBJ2-7
abundance: .

CDR3nt: TGTGCCAGCAGTTTGTCGTTGGGTTCTTCCCAGGGGGAAAAACTGTTTTTT
CDR3aa: CASSLSLGSSQGEKLFF
v_gene: TRBV28
d_gene: .
j_gene: TRBJ1-4
abundance: .

CDR3nt: TGTGCCAGCAGCCCACTAGCGGGAGGGGGGGAGACCCAGTACTTC
CDR3aa: CASSPLAGGGETQYF
v_gene: TRBV27
d_gene: TRBD2
j_gene: TRBJ2-5
abundance: .

CDR3nt: TGTGCCAGCAGTGTTGAGGAGAACACTGAAGCTTTCTTT
CDR3aa: CASSVEENTEAFF
v_gene: TRBV6-4
d_gene: .
j_gene: TRBJ1-1
abundance: once

CDR3nt: TGTGCCAGCAGCTTAGTAACCGGCACTGAAGCTTTCTTT
CDR3aa: CASSLVTGTEAFF
v_gene: TRBV7-8
d_gene: .
j_gene: TRBJ1-1
abundance: .

CDR3nt: TGTGCCAGCAGCCGACTAGCGGATTACAATGAGCAGTTCTTC
CDR3aa: CASSRLADYNEQFF
v_gene: TRBV7-9
d_gene: TRBD2
j_gene: TRBJ2-1
abundance: .

CDR3nt: TGTGCCAGCAGCTTAGTTAGAAGGGTAAGGGGATTTGAAGCTTTCTTT
CDR3aa: CASSLVRRVRGFEAFF
v_gene: TRBV11-2
d_gene: .
j_gene: TRBJ1-1
abundance: .

CDR3nt: TGTGCCAGCAGTGAAGGGAGAATCTATTATGGCTACACCTTC
CDR3aa: CASSEGRIYYGYTF
v_gene: TRBV25-1
d_gene: .
j_gene: TRBJ1-2
abundance: once

CDR3nt: TGTGCCAGCAGCTTAGGTATCGAGGACGGGGTAGAGACCCAGTACTTC
CDR3aa: CASSLGIEDGVETQYF
v_gene: TRBV7-9
d_gene: .
j_gene: TRBJ2-5
abundance: once

CDR3nt: TGTGCCAGCAGTTTGTCAGTAGGGGGCAAGGAAAAACTGTTTTTT
CDR3aa: CASSLSVGGKEKLFF
v_gene: TRBV27
d_gene: TRBD1
j_gene: TRBJ1-4
abundance: .

CDR3nt: TGTGCCTGGAGTCCAACTGGACTAGCGGGAGGGCTTCTGTTCTTC
CDR3aa: CAWSPTGLAGGLLFF
v_gene: TRBV30
d_gene: TRBD2
j_gene: TRBJ2-1
abundance: .

CDR3nt: TGTGCCAGCAGTAGGGGACTAGTACTCTACGAGCAGTACTTC
CDR3aa: CASSRGLVLYEQYF
v_gene: TRBV28
d_gene: TRBD2
j_gene: TRBJ2-7
abundance: .

CDR3nt: TGTGCCAGTAGTCCCCGGCAGGGCAATAGCAATCAGCCCCAGCATTTT
CDR3aa: CASSPRQGNSNQPQHF
v_gene: TRBV19
d_gene: .
j_gene: TRBJ1-5
abundance: .

CDR3nt: TGTGCCAGCAGTCAGGGGGCGGGTGGCTACACCTTC
CDR3aa: CASSQGAGGYTF
v_gene: TRBV6-5
d_gene: TRBD1
j_gene: TRBJ1-2
abundance: .

CDR3nt: TGTGCCAGCAGCCCCCGGGGGGGTAATTCTGAAGCTTTCTTT
CDR3aa: CASSPRGGNSEAFF
v_gene: TRBV5-4
d_gene: .
j_gene: TRBJ1-1
abundance: .